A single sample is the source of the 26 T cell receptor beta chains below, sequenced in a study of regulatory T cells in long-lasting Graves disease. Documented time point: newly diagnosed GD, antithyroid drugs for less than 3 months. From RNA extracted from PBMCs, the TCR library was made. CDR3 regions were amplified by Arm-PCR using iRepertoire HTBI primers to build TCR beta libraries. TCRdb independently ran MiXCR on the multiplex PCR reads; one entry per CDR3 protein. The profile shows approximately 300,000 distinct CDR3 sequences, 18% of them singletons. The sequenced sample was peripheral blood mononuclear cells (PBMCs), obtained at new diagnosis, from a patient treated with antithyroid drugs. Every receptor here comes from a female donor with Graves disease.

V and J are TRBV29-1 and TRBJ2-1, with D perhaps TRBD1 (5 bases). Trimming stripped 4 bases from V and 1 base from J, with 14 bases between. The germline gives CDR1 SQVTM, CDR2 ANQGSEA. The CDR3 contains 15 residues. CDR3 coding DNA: TGCAGCGTTGCAAGGGGCTTCTCTTCCTACAATGAGCAGTTCTTC. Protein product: CSVARGFSSYNEQFF.

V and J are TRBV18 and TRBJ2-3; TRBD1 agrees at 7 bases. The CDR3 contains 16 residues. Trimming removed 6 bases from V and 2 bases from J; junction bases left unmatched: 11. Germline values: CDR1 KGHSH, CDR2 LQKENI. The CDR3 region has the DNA TGTGCCAGCTCGCCAATACCGACAGGGTCCACAGATACGCAGTATTTT. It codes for CASSPIPTGSTDTQYF.

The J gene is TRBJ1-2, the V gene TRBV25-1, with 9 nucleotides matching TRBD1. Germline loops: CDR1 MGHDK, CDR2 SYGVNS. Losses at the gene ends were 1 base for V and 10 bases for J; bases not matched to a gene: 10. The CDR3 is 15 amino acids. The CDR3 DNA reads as TGTGCCAGCAGTGAATCCGGACAGGGGTTGAAGGACTACACCTTC. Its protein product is CASSESGQGLKDYTF.

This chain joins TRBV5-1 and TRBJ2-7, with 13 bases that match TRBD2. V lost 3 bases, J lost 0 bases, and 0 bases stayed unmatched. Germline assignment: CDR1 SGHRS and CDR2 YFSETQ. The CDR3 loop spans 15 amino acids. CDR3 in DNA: TGCGCCAGCAGCTGGACTAGCGGGGGCTCCTACGAGCAGTACTTC. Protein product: CASSWTSGGSYEQYF.

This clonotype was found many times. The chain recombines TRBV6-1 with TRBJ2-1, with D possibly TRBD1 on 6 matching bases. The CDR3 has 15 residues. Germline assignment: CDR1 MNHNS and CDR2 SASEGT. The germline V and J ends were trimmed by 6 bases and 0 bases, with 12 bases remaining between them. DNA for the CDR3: TGTGCCAGCAGCACGACAGGACTCTCCTACAATGAGCAGTTCTTC. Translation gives CASSTTGLSYNEQFF.

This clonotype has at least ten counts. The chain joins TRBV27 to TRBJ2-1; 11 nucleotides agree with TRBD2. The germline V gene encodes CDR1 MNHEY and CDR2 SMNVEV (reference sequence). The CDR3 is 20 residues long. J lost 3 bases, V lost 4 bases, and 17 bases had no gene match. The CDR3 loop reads CASSSSLAGGYLPFYNEQFF. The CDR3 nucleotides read TGTGCCAGCAGTTCCTCCCTAGCGGGAGGCTACCTTCCTTTCTACAATGAGCAGTTCTTC.

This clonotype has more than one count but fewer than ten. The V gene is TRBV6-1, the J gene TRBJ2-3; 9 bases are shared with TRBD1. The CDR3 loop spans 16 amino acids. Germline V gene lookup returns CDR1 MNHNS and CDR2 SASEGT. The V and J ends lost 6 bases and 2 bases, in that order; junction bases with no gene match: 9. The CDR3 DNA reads TGTGCCAGCAGCAAAACCCGGGACAGGGACACAGATACGCAGTATTTT. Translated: CASSKTRDRDTDTQYF.

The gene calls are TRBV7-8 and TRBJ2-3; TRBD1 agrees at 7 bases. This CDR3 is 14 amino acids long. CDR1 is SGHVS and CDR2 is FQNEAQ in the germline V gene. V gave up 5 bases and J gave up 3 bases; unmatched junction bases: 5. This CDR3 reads CASSDLTGTDTQYF. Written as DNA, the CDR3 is TGTGCCAGCAGCGATTTGACAGGGACAGATACGCAGTATTTT.

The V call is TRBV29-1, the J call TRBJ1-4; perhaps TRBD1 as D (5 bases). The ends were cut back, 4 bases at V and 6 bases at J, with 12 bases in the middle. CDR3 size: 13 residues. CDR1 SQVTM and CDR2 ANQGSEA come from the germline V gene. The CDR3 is CSVGGERDEKLFF. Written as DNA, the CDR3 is TGCAGCGTTGGGGGGGAGCGGGATGAAAAACTGTTTTTT. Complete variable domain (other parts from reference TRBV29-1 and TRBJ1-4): SAVISQKPSRDICQRGTSLTIQCQVDSQVTMMFWYRQQPGQSLTLIATANQGSEATYESGFVIDKFPISRPNLTFSTLTVSNMSPEDSSIYLCSVGGERDEKLFFGSGTQLSVL.

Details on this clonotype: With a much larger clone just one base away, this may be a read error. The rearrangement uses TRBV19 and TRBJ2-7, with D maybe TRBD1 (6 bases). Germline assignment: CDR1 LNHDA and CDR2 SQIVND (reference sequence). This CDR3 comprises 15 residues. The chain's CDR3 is CASSGTGMRNYKQYF. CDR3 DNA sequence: TGTGCCAGTAGTGGAACAGGGATGCGGAACTACAAGCAGTACTTC.

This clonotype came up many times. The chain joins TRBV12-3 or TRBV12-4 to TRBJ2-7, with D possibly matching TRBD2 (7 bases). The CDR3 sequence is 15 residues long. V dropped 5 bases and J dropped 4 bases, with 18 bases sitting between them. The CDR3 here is CASSPSREGGYEQYF. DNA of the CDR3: TGTGCCAGCAGTCCCAGTAGGGAGGGGGGTTACGAGCAGTACTTC.

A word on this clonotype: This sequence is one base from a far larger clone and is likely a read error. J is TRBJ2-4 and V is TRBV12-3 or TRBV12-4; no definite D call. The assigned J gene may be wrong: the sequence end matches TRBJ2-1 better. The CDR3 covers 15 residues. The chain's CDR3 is CASSSPSAASYEQFF. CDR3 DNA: TGTGCCAGCAGTTCCCCCTCTGCAGCTTCCTACGAGCAGTTCTTC.

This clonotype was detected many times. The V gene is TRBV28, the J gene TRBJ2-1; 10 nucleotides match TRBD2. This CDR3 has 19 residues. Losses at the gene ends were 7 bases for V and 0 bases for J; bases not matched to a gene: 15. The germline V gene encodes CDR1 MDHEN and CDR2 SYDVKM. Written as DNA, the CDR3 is TGTGCCAGCAACTCCCTAGCGGGAGAAGGTGGAAGCTCCTACAATGAGCAGTTCTTC. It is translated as CASNSLAGEGGSSYNEQFF.

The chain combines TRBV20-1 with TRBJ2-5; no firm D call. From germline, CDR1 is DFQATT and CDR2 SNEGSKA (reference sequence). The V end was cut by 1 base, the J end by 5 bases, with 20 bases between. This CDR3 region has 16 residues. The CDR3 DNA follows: TGCAGTGCTAGAGCGGTCCCTACGGCTAGTCACGAGACCCAGTACTTC. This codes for CSARAVPTASHETQYF.

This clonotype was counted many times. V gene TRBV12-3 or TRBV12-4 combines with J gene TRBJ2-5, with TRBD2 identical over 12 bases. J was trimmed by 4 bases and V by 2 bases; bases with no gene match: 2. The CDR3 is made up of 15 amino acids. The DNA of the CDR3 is TGTGCCAGCAGTTTACTAGCGGGAGGGCTAGAGACCCAGTACTTC. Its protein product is CASSLLAGGLETQYF.

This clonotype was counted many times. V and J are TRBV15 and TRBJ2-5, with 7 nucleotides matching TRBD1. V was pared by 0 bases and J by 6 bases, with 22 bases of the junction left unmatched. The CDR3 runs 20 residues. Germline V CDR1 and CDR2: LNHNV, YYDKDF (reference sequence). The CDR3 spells CATSREEWAERQGRIKTQYF. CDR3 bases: TGTGCCACCAGCAGAGAAGAGTGGGCGGAAAGACAGGGAAGGATAAAGACCCAGTACTTC.

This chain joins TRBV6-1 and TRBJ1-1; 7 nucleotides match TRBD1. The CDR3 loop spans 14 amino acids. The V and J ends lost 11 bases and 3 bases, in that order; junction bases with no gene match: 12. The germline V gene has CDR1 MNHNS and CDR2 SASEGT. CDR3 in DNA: TGTGCCGGCAATAAAGGGGGCTTGGACACTGAAGCTTTCTTT. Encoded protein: CAGNKGGLDTEAFF.

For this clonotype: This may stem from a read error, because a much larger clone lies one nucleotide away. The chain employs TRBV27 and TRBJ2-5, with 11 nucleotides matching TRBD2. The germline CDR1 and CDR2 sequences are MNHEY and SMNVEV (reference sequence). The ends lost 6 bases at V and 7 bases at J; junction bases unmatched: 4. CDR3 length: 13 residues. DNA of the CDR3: TGTGCCAGCAGCGTTAGCGGGAGGGGGACCCAGTACTTC. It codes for CASSVSGRGTQYF.

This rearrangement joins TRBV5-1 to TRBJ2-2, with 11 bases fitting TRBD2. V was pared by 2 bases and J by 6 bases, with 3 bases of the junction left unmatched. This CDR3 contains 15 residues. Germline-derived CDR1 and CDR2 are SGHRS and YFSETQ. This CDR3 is CASSFVAGGPGELFF. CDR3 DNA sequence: TGCGCCAGCAGCTTCGTAGCGGGAGGGCCCGGGGAGCTGTTTTTT.

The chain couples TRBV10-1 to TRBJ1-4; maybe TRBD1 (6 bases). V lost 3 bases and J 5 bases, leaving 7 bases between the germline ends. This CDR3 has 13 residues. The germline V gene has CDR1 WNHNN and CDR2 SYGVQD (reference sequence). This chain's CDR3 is CASSDGTNEKLFF. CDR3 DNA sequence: TGCGCCAGCAGTGACGGGACAAATGAAAAACTGTTTTTT.

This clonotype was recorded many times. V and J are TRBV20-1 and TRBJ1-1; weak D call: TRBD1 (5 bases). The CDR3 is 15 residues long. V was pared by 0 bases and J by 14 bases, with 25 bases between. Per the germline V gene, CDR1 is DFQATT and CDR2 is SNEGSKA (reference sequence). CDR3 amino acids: CSARDLRDQTNGAFF. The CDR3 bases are TGCAGTGCTAGAGATCTCAGGGATCAGACAAATGGAGCCTTCTTT.

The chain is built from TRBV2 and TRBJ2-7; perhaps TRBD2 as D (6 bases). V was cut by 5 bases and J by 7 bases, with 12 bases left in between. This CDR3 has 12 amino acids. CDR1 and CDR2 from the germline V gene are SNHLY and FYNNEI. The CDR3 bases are TGTGCCAGCAGTCCACTAGCACGGGAGCAGTACTTC. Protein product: CASSPLAREQYF.

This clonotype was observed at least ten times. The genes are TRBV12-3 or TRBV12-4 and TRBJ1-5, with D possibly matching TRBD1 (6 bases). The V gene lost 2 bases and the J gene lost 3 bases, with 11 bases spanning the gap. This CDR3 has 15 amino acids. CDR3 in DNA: TGTGCCAGCAGTTTAAGCAGGGGCCTCAATCAGCCCCAGCATTTT. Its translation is CASSLSRGLNQPQHF.

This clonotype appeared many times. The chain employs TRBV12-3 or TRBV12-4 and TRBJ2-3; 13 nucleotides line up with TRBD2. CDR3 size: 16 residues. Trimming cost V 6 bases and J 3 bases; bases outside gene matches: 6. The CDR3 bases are TGTGCCAGCAGCCAACTAGCGGGAGGGCAGACAGATACGCAGTATTTT. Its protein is CASSQLAGGQTDTQYF.

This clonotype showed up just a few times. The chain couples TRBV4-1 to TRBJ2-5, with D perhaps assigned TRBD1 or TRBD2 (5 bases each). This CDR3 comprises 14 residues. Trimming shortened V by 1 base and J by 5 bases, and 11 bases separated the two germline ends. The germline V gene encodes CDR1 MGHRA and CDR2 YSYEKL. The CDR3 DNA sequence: TGCGCCAGCAGCCAAGCCGGGACGAAGGAGACCCAGTACTTC. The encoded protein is CASSQAGTKETQYF.

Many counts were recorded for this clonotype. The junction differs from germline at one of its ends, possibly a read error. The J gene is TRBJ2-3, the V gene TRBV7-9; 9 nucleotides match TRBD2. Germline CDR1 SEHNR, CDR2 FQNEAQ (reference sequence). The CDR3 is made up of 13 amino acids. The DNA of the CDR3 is TGTGCCAGCAGCTTAGACGGCGGGAGGGCCCTGGATTTT. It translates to CASSLDGGRALDF.